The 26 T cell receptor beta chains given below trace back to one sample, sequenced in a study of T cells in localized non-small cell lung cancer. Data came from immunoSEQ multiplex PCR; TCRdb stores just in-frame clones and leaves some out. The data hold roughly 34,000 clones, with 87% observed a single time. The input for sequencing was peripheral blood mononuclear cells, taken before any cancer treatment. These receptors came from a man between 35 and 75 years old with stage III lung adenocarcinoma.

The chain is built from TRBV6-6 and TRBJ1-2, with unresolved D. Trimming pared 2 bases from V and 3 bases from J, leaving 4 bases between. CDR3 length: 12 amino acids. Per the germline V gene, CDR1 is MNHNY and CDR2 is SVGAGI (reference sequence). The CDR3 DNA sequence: TGTGCCAGCAGTTACCGGCACTATGGCTACACCTTC. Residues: CASSYRHYGYTF.

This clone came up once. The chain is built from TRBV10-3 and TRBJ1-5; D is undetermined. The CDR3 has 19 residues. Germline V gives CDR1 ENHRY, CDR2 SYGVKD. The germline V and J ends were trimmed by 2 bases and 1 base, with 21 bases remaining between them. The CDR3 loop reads CAISESPLGAGRSNQPQHF. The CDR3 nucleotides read TGTGCCATCAGTGAGAGCCCGTTGGGAGCAGGCCGGAGCAATCAGCCCCAGCATTTT.

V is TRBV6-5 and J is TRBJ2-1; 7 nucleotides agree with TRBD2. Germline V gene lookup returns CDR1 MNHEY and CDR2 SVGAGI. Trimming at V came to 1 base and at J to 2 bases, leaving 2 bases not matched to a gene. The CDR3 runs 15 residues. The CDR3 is CASSYLGGAYNEQFF. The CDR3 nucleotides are TGTGCCAGCAGTTACTTGGGGGGGGCCTACAATGAGCAGTTCTTC.

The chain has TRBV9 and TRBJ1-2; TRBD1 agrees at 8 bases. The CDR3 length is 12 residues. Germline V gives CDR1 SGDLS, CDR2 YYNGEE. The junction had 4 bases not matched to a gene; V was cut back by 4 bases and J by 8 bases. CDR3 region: CASSSPGGGYTF. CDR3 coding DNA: TGTGCCAGCAGCAGCCCAGGGGGCGGCTACACCTTC.

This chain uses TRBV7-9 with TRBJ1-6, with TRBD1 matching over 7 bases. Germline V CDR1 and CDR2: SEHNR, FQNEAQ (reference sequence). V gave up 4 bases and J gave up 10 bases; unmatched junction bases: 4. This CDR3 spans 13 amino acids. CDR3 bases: TGTGCCAGCAGCTCCTCAGGGGGATCACCCCTCCACTTT. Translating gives CASSSSGGSPLHF.

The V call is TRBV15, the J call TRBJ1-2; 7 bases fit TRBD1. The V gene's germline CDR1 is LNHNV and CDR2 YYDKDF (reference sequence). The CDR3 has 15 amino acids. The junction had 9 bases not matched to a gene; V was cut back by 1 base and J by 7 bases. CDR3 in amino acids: CATSRGGRGLSGYTF. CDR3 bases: TGTGCCACCAGCAGAGGTGGCAGGGGGTTGAGTGGCTACACCTTC.

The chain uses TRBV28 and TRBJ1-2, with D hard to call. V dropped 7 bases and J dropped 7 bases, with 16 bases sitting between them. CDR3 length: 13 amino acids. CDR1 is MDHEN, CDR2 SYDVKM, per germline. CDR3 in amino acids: CASNPDLMAGYTF. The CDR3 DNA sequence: TGTGCCAGCAACCCGGACCTAATGGCTGGCTACACCTTC.

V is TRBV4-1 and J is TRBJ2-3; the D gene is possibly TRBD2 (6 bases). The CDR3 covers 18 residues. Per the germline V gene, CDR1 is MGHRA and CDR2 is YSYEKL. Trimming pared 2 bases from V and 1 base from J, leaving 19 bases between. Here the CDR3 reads CASSQPLPRGGGTDTQYF. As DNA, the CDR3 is TGCGCCAGCAGCCAACCTCTTCCGCGGGGCGGCGGCACAGATACGCAGTATTTT.

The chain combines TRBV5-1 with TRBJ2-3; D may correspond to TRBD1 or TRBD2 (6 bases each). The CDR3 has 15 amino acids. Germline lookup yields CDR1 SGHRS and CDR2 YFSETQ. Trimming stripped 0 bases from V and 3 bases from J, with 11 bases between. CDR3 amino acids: CASSLGGGQTDTQYF. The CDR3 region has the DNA TGCGCCAGCAGCTTGGGAGGGGGGCAGACAGATACGCAGTATTTT.

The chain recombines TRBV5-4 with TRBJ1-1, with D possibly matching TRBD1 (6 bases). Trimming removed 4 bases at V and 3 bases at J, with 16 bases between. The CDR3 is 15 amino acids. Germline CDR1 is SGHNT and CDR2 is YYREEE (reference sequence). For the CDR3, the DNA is TGTGCCAGCAGCAGCGGGGGGGGCCGTTACACTGAAGCTTTCTTT. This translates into CASSSGGGRYTEAFF.

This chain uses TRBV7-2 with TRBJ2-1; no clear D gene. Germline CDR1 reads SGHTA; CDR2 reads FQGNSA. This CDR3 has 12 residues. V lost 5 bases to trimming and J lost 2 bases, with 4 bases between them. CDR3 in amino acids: CASSPTYNEQFF. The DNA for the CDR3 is TGTGCCAGCAGCCCGACCTACAATGAGCAGTTCTTC.

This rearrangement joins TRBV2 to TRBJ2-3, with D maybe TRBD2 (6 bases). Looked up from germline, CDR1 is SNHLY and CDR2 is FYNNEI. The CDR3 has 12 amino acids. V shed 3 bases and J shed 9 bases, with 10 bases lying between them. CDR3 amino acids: CASSDSGRTQYF. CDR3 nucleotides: TGTGCCAGCAGTGACTCTGGGAGGACGCAGTATTTT.

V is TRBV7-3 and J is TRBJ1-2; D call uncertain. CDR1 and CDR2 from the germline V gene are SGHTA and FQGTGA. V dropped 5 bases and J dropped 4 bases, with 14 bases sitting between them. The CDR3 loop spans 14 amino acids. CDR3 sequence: CASSQDSEIYGYTF. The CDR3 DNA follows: TGTGCCAGCAGCCAGGATAGTGAGATCTATGGCTACACCTTC.

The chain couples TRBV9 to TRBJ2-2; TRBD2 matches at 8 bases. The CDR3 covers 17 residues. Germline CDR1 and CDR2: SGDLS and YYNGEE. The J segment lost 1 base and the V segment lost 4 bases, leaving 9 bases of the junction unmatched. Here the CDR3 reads CASSPPGGAGNTGELFF. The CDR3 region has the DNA TGTGCCAGCAGCCCACCCGGGGGGGCGGGGAACACCGGGGAGCTGTTTTTT.

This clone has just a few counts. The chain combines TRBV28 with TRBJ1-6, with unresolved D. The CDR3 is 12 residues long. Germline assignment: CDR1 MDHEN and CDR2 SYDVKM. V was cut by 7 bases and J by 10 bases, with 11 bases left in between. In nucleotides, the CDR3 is TGTGCCAGCATCACTGGGGTGTCACCCCTCCACTTT. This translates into CASITGVSPLHF.

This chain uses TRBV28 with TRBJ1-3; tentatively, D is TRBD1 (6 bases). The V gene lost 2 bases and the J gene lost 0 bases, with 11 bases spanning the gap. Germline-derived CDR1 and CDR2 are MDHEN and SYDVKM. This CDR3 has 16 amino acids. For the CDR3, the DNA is TGTGCCAGCAGTTTAATACAGGGTCTCTCTGGAAACACCATATATTTT. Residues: CASSLIQGLSGNTIYF.

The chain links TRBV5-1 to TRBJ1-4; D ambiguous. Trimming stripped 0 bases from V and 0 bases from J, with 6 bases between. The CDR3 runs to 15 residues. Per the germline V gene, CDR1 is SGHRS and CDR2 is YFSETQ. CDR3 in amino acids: CASSLAGATNEKLFF. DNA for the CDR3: TGCGCCAGCAGCTTGGCGGGCGCAACTAATGAAAAACTGTTTTTT.

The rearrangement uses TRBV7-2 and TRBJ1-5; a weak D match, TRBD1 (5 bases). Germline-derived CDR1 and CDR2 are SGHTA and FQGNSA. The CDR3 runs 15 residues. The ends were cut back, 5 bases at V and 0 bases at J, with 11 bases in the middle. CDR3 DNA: TGTGCCAGCAGCCTGCACAGGAATAGCAATCAGCCCCAGCATTTT. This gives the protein CASSLHRNSNQPQHF.

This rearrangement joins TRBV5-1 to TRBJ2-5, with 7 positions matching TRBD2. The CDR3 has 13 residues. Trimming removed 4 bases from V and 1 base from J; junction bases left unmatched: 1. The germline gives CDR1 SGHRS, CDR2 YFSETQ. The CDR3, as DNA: TGCGCCAGCAGCCCGGGGGGCCAAGAGACCCAGTACTTC. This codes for CASSPGGQETQYF.

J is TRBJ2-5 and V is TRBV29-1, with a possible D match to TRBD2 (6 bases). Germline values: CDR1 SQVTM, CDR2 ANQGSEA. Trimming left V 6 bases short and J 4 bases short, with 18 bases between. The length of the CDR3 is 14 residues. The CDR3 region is CSVTGGWAVETQYF. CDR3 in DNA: TGCAGCGTAACAGGAGGGTGGGCAGTAGAGACCCAGTACTTC.

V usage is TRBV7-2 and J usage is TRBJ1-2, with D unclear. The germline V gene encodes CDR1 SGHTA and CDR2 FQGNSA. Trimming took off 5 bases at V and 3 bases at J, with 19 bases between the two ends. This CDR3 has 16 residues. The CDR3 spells CASSPQTVRPYYGYTF. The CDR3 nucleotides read TGTGCCAGCAGCCCCCAAACCGTCCGTCCGTACTATGGCTACACCTTC.

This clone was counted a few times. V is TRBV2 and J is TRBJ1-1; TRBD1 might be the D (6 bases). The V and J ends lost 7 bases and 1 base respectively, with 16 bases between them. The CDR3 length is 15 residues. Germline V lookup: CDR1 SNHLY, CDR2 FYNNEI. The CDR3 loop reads CASTTRGQTNTEAFF. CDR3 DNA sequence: TGTGCCAGCACTACGAGAGGACAGACGAACACTGAAGCTTTCTTT.

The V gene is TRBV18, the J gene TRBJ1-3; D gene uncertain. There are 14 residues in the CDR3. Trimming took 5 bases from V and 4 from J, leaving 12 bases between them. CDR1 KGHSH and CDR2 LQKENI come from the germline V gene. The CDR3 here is CASSVGLSGNTIYF. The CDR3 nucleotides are TGTGCCAGCTCAGTTGGCCTCTCGGGAAACACCATATATTTT.

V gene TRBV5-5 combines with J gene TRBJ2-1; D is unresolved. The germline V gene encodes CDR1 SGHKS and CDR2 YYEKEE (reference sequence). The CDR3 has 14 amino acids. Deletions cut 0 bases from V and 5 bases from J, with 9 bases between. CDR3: CASSLALGDNEQFF. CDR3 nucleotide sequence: TGTGCCAGCAGCTTGGCTTTGGGCGACAATGAGCAGTTCTTC.

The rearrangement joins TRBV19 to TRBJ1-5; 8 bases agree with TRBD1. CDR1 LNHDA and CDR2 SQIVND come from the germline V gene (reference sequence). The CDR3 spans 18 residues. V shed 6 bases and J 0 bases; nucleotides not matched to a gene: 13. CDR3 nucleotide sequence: TGTGCCAGTAGCAGAACACAGGGACAGGTATATAGCAATCAGCCCCAGCATTTT. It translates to CASSRTQGQVYSNQPQHF.

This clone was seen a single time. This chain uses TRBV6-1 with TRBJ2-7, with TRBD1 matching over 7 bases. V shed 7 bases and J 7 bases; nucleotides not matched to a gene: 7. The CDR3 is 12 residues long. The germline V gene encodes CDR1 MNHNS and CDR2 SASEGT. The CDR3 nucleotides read TGTGCCAGCATAGGGGGCAGATCGGAGCAGTACTTC. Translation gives CASIGGRSEQYF.